This TCR beta chain derives from a study of T cell changes during pregnancy in multiple sclerosis. TCRdb keeps only in-frame clones here, not all; method: immunoSEQ multiplex PCR. This sample has over 40,000 clones, with over 90% found just once. Trimming took 6 bases from V and 0 from J, leaving 8 bases between them. CDR3 size: 13 residues. CDR1 and CDR2 from the germline V gene are MNHNY and SVGAGI (reference sequence). The receptor comes from a female donor with multiple sclerosis, enrolled in a pregnancy study. The material sequenced was CD4+ T cells from peripheral blood mononuclear cells, taken in the second trimester of pregnancy. The rearrangement joins TRBV6-6 to TRBJ1-1, with no clear D. CDR3 coding DNA: TGTGCCAGCAGACAACACCTGAACACTGAAGCTTTCTTT. Translation gives CASRQHLNTEAFF.